The source of this T cell receptor (beta chain) is a study of response to subunit inactivated influenza vaccine. Losses at the gene ends were 1 base for V and 1 base for J; bases not matched to a gene: 2. This CDR3 has 15 amino acids. Germline V CDR1 and CDR2: SGHRS, YFSETQ. TCRdb re-called the RT-PCR reads with MiXCR, one entry per CDR3 protein. The table lists 300,000 to 350,000 distinct CDR3 sequences, 20% to 25% of them singletons. Sequencing used PBMCs from blood, obtained less than 22 months after vaccination. The gene calls are TRBV5-1 and TRBJ2-5; 9 bases line up with TRBD1. The receptor's source is a man aged 50-75 years who received an inactivated influenza vaccine. CDR3 sequence: CASSLTGGIQETQYF. The CDR3 region has the DNA TGCGCCAGCAGCTTGACAGGGGGCATCCAAGAGACCCAGTACTTC.